This paragraph covers one T cell receptor (beta chain) sequence. This record belongs to a study of T cells and copy number aberrations in small-cell lung cancer. Sequenced by immunoSEQ multiplex PCR; TCRdb stores in-frame clones only, minus some. Among roughly 8,900 clones, about 80% were seen once, and the ten largest hold around a third. The CDR3 is made up of 13 amino acids. CDR1 is SGHDT and CDR2 is YYEEEE in the germline V gene. V was cut by 1 base and J by 9 bases, with 11 bases left in between. The sequence was collected from a man aged 60 to 69 with small cell lung cancer. The chain links TRBV5-6 to TRBJ1-5; D is ambiguous. Source material: normal tissue next to the tumor. For the CDR3, the DNA is TGTGCCAGCAGCTTGTACAGCGCACTGCCCCAGCATTTT. This codes for CASSLYSALPQHF.